This T cell receptor beta chain emerged from a study of Ad26.COV2.S vaccination and SARS-CoV-2 variants. Background on the study: Doses of Ad26.COV2.S were injected into muscle once or twice, 56 days apart. Study outcomes and limitations: Vaccinees reportedly had broad spike-specific CD8+ and CD4+ T cell responses. Placebo and vaccine recipients had non-spike TCR breadth that was similar.

For this clone: Its specificity is not known.

The treatment here: 19 received Ad26.COV2.S at low or high dose, single or two shots; about 5 received placebo; per-sample allocation not given. Sample collection was performed on day 63 after the first vaccine or placebo injection. An Ad26 vector expressing Wuhan-strain SARS-CoV-2 spike constituted the vaccine. The CDR3 is 15 residues long. Germline V gene lookup returns CDR1 MDHEN and CDR2 SYDVKM. V lost 5 bases to trimming and J lost 1 base, with 15 bases between them. Repertoires were generated with immunoSEQ multiplex PCR, while TCRdb's copy carries only in-frame clones and drops some. The sample holds around 240,000 clones, roughly 88% seen once.

The genes are TRBV28 and TRBJ2-7; D is possibly TRBD2 (5 bases). This clonotype originated in a person between 18 and 59 years old who received the Ad26.COV2.S COVID-19 vaccine or a placebo. The sample was peripheral blood, taken in a trial of Ad26.COV2.S vaccine versus placebo. CDR3 protein: CASSPGGRESYEQYF. The DNA of the CDR3 is TGTGCCAGCAGTCCCGGTGGAAGGGAGTCCTACGAGCAGTACTTC.